The 27 T cell receptor beta chains below come from one sample, sequenced in a study of monozygotic twins with cystic fibrosis. Generated by immunoSEQ multiplex PCR, the TCRdb table keeps only in-frame clones and is missing some. This table holds tens of thousands of clones, around 85% found once. The specimen was blood. These receptor sequences come from a girl aged 2 to 9 with cystic fibrosis.

This chain links TRBV7-6 with TRBJ2-1; no firm D call. CDR1 SGHVS and CDR2 FNYEAQ come from the germline V gene. Trimming took 5 bases from V and 4 from J, leaving 6 bases between them. The CDR3 is 12 residues long. CDR3 sequence reads: CASSLLYNEQFF. CDR3 DNA: TGTGCCAGCAGCCTCCTTTACAATGAGCAGTTCTTC.

This chain's CDR3 is CASSEALLLGDTQYF. In DNA, the CDR3 is TGTGCCAGCAGTGAAGCGCTTCTCTTGGGGGATACGCAGTATTTT. The gene calls are TRBV6-1 and TRBJ2-3, with unresolved D. V shed 0 bases and J shed 6 bases, with 13 bases lying between them. Germline V gene lookup returns CDR1 MNHNS and CDR2 SASEGT. The CDR3 sequence is 15 residues long.

V is TRBV15 and J is TRBJ1-1; D gene ambiguous. Germline V gene data show CDR1 as LNHNV and CDR2 as YYDKDF (reference sequence). This CDR3 is 14 amino acids long. V was clipped by 1 base and J by 0 bases, with 6 bases between them. The CDR3 here is CATSRGGMNTEAFF. DNA for the CDR3: TGTGCCACCAGCAGAGGAGGTATGAACACTGAAGCTTTCTTT.

The gene calls are TRBV11-2 and TRBJ1-3; perhaps TRBD1 as D (5 bases). CDR3 length: 15 residues. Germline V gene data show CDR1 as SGHAT and CDR2 as FQNNGV. V was shortened by 5 bases and J by 4 bases, with 15 bases between the two germline ends. The CDR3 bases are TGTGCCAGCAGCCCGTCCGGGGGTCCCGGAAACACCATATATTTT. This encodes CASSPSGGPGNTIYF.

The rearrangement joins TRBV5-1 to TRBJ2-2; D is undetermined. Trimming took 2 bases from V and 0 from J, leaving 8 bases between them. Germline V lookup: CDR1 SGHRS, CDR2 YFSETQ. The CDR3 extends over 15 amino acids. CDR3 protein: CASSFTPANTGELFF. CDR3 nucleotides: TGCGCCAGCAGCTTCACGCCGGCGAACACCGGGGAGCTGTTTTTT.

V is TRBV5-6 and J is TRBJ2-3, with 7 bases lining up with TRBD1. The germline gives CDR1 SGHDT, CDR2 YYEEEE. J was trimmed by 4 bases and V by 1 base; bases with no gene match: 6. This CDR3 contains 15 residues. In DNA, the CDR3 is TGTGCCAGCAGCTTGAGCACAGGGGTTCCAGATACGCAGTATTTT. It codes for CASSLSTGVPDTQYF.

V and J are TRBV2 and TRBJ2-5; no clear D. The J call may be incorrect, as the DNA end agrees better with TRBJ2-7. This CDR3 has 12 residues. The V gene's germline CDR1 is SNHLY and CDR2 FYNNEI. CDR3 DNA: TGTGCCAGCAGCGCAGGAAGCTACGAGCAGTACTTC. It codes for CASSAGSYEQYF.

This chain links TRBV5-6 with TRBJ2-5; no definite D call. In germline, CDR1 is SGHDT, CDR2 YYEEEE. The V end lost 0 bases, the J end lost 1 base, and 4 bases lay between the germline ends. The CDR3 loop spans 13 amino acids. The CDR3 is CASSLDFQETQYF. Written as DNA, the CDR3 is TGTGCCAGCAGCTTGGACTTCCAAGAGACCCAGTACTTC.

J is TRBJ2-6 and V is TRBV6-5; D gene ambiguous. The CDR3 runs 15 residues. The germline V and J ends were trimmed by 6 bases and 2 bases, with 11 bases remaining between them. Germline V lookup: CDR1 MNHEY, CDR2 SVGAGI. The CDR3 protein is CASRDNEAGANVLTF. DNA of the CDR3: TGTGCCAGCAGAGACAACGAAGCTGGGGCCAACGTCCTGACTTTC.

The rearrangement links TRBV28 to TRBJ2-7, with 9 nucleotides matching TRBD1. J was trimmed by 6 bases and V by 4 bases; bases with no gene match: 7. Per germline, CDR1 MDHEN and CDR2 SYDVKM. This CDR3 has 14 amino acids. DNA of the CDR3: TGTGCCAGCAGTTGGTGGGGACAGGGTACCGAGCAGTACTTC. Amino acid sequence: CASSWWGQGTEQYF.

V usage is TRBV5-1 and J usage is TRBJ2-7; D is perhaps TRBD1 or TRBD2 (5 bases each). The CDR3 has 15 amino acids. Germline-derived CDR1 and CDR2 are SGHRS and YFSETQ. V lost 4 bases and J lost 3, with 17 bases in between. The CDR3 coding sequence is TGCGCCAGCAGCGCCGCCGGGACGGAAGTCTACGAGCAGTACTTC. This sequence encodes CASSAAGTEVYEQYF. The variable domain in full, with the rest retrieved from reference TRBV5-1 and TRBJ2-7, is KAGVTQTPRYLIKTRGQQVTLSCSPISGHRSVSWYQQTPGQGLQFLFEYFSETQRNKGNFPGRFSGRQFSNSRSEMNVSTLELGDSALYLCASSAAGTEVYEQYFGPGTRLTVT.

The chain combines TRBV11-2 with TRBJ2-2, with TRBD2 matching 7 bases. The CDR3 is 15 amino acids. The ends lost 4 bases at V and 3 bases at J; junction bases unmatched: 5. The germline V gene encodes CDR1 SGHAT and CDR2 FQNNGV. This chain's CDR3 is CASSSSGLDTGELFF. The CDR3 coding sequence is TGTGCCAGCAGCTCGAGTGGACTAGACACCGGGGAGCTGTTTTTT.

The chain has TRBV2 and TRBJ2-7; TRBD1 might be the D (6 bases). This CDR3 is 13 amino acids long. The germline V gene has CDR1 SNHLY and CDR2 FYNNEI. The V and J ends lost 8 bases and 1 base respectively, with 12 bases between them. CDR3 sequence (DNA): TGTGCCAGCGCCGCCGGGACATCCTACGAGCAGTACTTC. Protein: CASAAGTSYEQYF.

V and J are TRBV6-5 and TRBJ1-5; perhaps TRBD1 as D (5 bases). The CDR3 is 13 amino acids. In germline, CDR1 is MNHEY, CDR2 SVGAGI. Trimming removed 10 bases at V and 7 bases at J, with 17 bases between. CDR3 DNA: TGTGCCACCACGGGGGGGGTTGGACAGCCCCAGCATTTT. Its protein product is CATTGGVGQPQHF.

This clone was seen just once. This chain joins TRBV6-1 and TRBJ2-7; no firm D call. Germline V gene data show CDR1 as MNHNS and CDR2 as SASEGT. The V gene lost 5 bases and the J gene lost 4 bases, with 9 bases spanning the gap. The CDR3 spans 12 residues. CDR3 in amino acids: CASSPTEYEQYF. CDR3 sequence (DNA): TGTGCCAGCAGTCCGACTGAATACGAGCAGTACTTC.

The rearrangement links TRBV5-1 to TRBJ1-3; 8 bases align to TRBD1. Germline CDR1 reads SGHRS; CDR2 reads YFSETQ. V gave up 4 bases and J gave up 0 bases; unmatched junction bases: 3. The CDR3 has 15 residues. The CDR3 DNA is TGCGCCAGCAGCGAAGGGACAGGCTCTGGAAACACCATATATTTT. It yields the protein CASSEGTGSGNTIYF.

The V and J genes are TRBV11-2 and TRBJ1-5; 7 nucleotides align to TRBD1. The CDR3 extends over 15 amino acids. Losses at the gene ends were 1 base for V and 2 bases for J; bases not matched to a gene: 2. Per the germline V gene, CDR1 is SGHAT and CDR2 is FQNNGV. The CDR3 loop reads CASSLVGGGNQPQHF. CDR3 in DNA: TGTGCCAGCAGCTTAGTAGGGGGCGGCAATCAGCCCCAGCATTTT.

The chain employs TRBV7-3 and TRBJ2-7; 7 positions agree with TRBD1. The CDR3 consists of 13 residues. V lost 4 bases, J lost 1 base, and 1 base stayed unmatched. Germline V gene lookup returns CDR1 SGHTA and CDR2 FQGTGA. The CDR3 nucleotides are TGTGCCAGCAGCTCACAGGGGTCCTACGAGCAGTACTTC. Its protein is CASSSQGSYEQYF.

The V and J genes are TRBV19 and TRBJ1-5, with TRBD1 identical over 10 bases. There are 15 residues in the CDR3. Losses at the gene ends were 7 bases for V and 3 bases for J; bases not matched to a gene: 6. Germline V gives CDR1 LNHDA, CDR2 SQIVND (reference sequence). CDR3 protein: CASIPTGGYNQPQHF. The DNA for the CDR3 is TGTGCCAGTATCCCGACAGGGGGCTACAATCAGCCCCAGCATTTT.

V gene TRBV19 combines with J gene TRBJ1-2, with D perhaps TRBD1 (6 bases). The length of the CDR3 is 13 residues. The V gene lost 11 bases and the J gene lost 3 bases, with 16 bases spanning the gap. The V gene's germline CDR1 is LNHDA and CDR2 SQIVND (reference sequence). CDR3 nucleotide sequence: TGTGCCGGGAGGACAGTCGGGGACTATGGCTACACCTTC. Amino acid sequence: CAGRTVGDYGYTF.

This chain uses TRBV30 with TRBJ1-5; D not resolved. Per germline, CDR1 GTSNPN and CDR2 SVGIG (reference sequence). The CDR3 extends over 13 amino acids. Trimming took 3 bases from V and 0 from J, leaving 6 bases between them. CDR3 sequence reads: CAWRIGSNQPQHF. CDR3 coding DNA: TGTGCCTGGAGAATTGGTAGCAATCAGCCCCAGCATTTT.

The CDR3 is CASSLEPGQYYEQYF. The CDR3 DNA is TGCGCCAGCAGCTTGGAACCGGGACAGTACTACGAGCAGTACTTC. The genes are TRBV5-1 and TRBJ2-7; 7 bases align to TRBD1. The CDR3 contains 15 residues. V shed 0 bases and J 3 bases; nucleotides not matched to a gene: 6. CDR1 SGHRS and CDR2 YFSETQ come from the germline V gene.

The V gene is TRBV21-1, the J gene TRBJ1-1; the table's D call, TRBD1, has no DNA check behind it. TRBV21-1 is recorded as a pseudogene. The CDR3 sequence is 18 residues long. The CDR3 DNA sequence: TGTGCCAGCAGCAAAGGAGCAGGGGCCTCCAGGTTAAACACTGAAGCTTTCTTT. Its protein is CASSKGAGASRLNTEAFF.

This clone has just a few counts. This chain uses TRBV6-5 with TRBJ2-5; possibly TRBD1 for D (5 bases). Germline loops: CDR1 MNHEY, CDR2 SVGAGI. V lost 6 bases, J lost 0 bases, and 11 bases lay in between. The CDR3 is 14 residues long. CDR3 residues: CASRTSGYQETQYF. The CDR3 DNA sequence: TGTGCCAGCAGGACGTCAGGGTACCAAGAGACCCAGTACTTC.

DNA of the CDR3: TGTGCCAGCAGCTTTGGACGGAACTATGGCTACACCTTC. Its translation: CASSFGRNYGYTF. The J gene is TRBJ1-2, the V gene TRBV5-6, with D unclear. Germline V gene lookup returns CDR1 SGHDT and CDR2 YYEEEE. V dropped 2 bases and J dropped 2 bases, with 7 bases sitting between them. The CDR3 has 13 residues.

There are a few counts of this clone. The chain recombines TRBV19 with TRBJ2-1; the D is unclear. This CDR3 is 15 amino acids long. Germline CDR1 and CDR2: LNHDA and SQIVND (reference sequence). V gave up 1 base and J gave up 7 bases, with 14 bases separating them. CDR3 residues: CASSIGFRSFNEQFF. CDR3 bases: TGTGCCAGTAGTATAGGGTTTCGGAGCTTTAATGAGCAGTTCTTC.

The V gene is TRBV30, the J gene TRBJ2-5; 10 bases match TRBD1. CDR3 size: 12 residues. The V gene end was trimmed by 5 bases and the J gene end by 4 bases; junction bases not matched to a gene: 1. From germline, CDR1 is GTSNPN and CDR2 SVGIG (reference sequence). The CDR3 is CAWDRGPETQYF. CDR3 sequence (DNA): TGTGCCTGGGACAGGGGGCCAGAGACCCAGTACTTC. Combining the CDR3 with reference TRBV30 and TRBJ2-5 gives the whole variable domain SQTIHQWPATLVQPVGSPLSLECTVEGTSNPNLYWYRQAAGRGLQLLFYSVGIGQISSEVPQNLSASRPQDRQFILSSKKLLLSDSGFYLCAWDRGPETQYFGPGTRLLVL.